This section outlines one TCR beta chain sequence together with its context. Antigen specificity is unknown. The authors reverse transcribed roughly 0.5 to 1 ug RNA with random hexamers. Amplification of TCR beta CDR3 was carried out by immunoSEQ multiplex PCR, which covered 54 Vbeta and 13 Jbeta segments. TCRdb reprocessed the immunoSEQ multiplex PCR reads with MiXCR, giving one entry per CDR3 protein. The table lists about 83,000 distinct CDR3 sequences, approximately 96% of them singletons, with approximately 0.42% in the top ten. Germline CDR1 is SQVTM and CDR2 is ANQGSEA. V was clipped by 5 bases and J by 4 bases, with 14 bases between them. The CDR3 extends over 13 amino acids. This record comes from a study of CD8 T cells in Susac syndrome. Turning to the study itself: Among sequenced Susac syndrome patients, more than five had active disease and roughly eight were in remission. Broader study findings: TCR sequencing and HLA analysis covered a relatively small number of individuals. Susac syndrome CD8+ repertoires were clonally expanded, most strongly in CD8+ TEMRA cells.

The genes are TRBV29-1 and TRBJ2-5; perhaps D is TRBD1 or TRBD2 (5 bases each). This receptor was identified in a human donor with Susac syndrome. The specimen sequenced was CD8+ T cells from PBMCs. In DNA form, the CDR3 reads TGCAGCGTTCCGGGGCCCACCTCAGAGACCCAGTACTTC. Translation: CSVPGPTSETQYF.